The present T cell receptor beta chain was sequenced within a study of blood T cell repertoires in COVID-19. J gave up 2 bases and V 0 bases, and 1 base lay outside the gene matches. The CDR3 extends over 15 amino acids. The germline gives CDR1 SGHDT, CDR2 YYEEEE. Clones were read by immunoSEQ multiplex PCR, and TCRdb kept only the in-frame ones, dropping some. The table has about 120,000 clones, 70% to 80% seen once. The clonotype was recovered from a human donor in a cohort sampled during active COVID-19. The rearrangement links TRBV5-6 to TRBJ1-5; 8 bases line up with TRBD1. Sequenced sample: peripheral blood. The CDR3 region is CASSLEQGGNQPQHF. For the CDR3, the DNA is TGTGCCAGCAGCTTGGAACAGGGGGGCAATCAGCCCCAGCATTTT.